The entry that follows covers one T cell receptor (beta chain) sequence. Sequenced by immunoSEQ multiplex PCR; TCRdb stores in-frame clones only, minus some. The sample shows approximately 2,000,000 clones, around 93% of them seen only once. Naive CD8 isolation took CD45RO-negative cells positively selected for CCR7 and excluded terminally differentiated effector memory CD45RA+ cells. This entry comes from a study of shared clonotypes between healthy human individuals. On the study more broadly: In total, the donors were a couple of women and a few men aged 18 to 49.

V gave up 5 bases and J gave up 0 bases, with 16 bases separating them. There are 16 residues in the CDR3. Germline CDR1 reads SGHTA; CDR2 reads FQGNSA. This clonotype was obtained from a man younger than 35 in good health. Some clones in this sample may be carry-over from other donors' samples. The sample comprised naive CD8+ T cells from PBMCs. The chain has TRBV7-2 and TRBJ1-1; possible D gene TRBD1, 5 bases. The CDR3 DNA follows: TGTGCCAGCAGCCTCTGGGGACGAGAGATGAACACTGAAGCTTTCTTT. As protein: CASSLWGREMNTEAFF.